Listed below are T cell receptor beta chains from one sample, sequenced in a study of cytomegalovirus exposure and HLA in healthy donors. Sequencing used immunoSEQ multiplex PCR; TCRdb keeps in-frame clones, though not all of them. The sample consists of approximately 150,000 clones, around four fifths of them appearing once. The sample taken for sequencing was PBMCs. The receptors derive from a woman aged 60 to 75 in good health and CMV-seropositive. The conserved cysteine and the conserved F or W are not part of the CDR3 here. The order of the fields is J gene, V gene, CDR3 protein.

TRBJ1-4	TRBV4-2	ASSQSLGTVFPPEKLF
TRBJ2-7	TRBV18	ASSPPEIPPYEQY
TRBJ1-1	TRBV29-1	SVEVRSSTGNTEAF
TRBJ2-7	TRBV7-2	ASSSSGTYEQY
TRBJ2-7	TRBV29-1	SVGFRQGIYEQY
TRBJ1-1	TRBV28	ASSQGLGYTEAF
TRBJ2-3	TRBV2	AGTSGRSDTQY
TRBJ2-6	TRBV5-8	ASSLTRRFGANVLT
TRBJ2-7	TRBV11-2	ASSLGPGGDEQY
TRBJ2-2	TRBV27	ASGRTSGSLNTGELF
TRBJ1-2	TRBV30	AWSRGQGGLT
TRBJ2-7	TRBV5-4	ASSSEEGGLYEQY
TRBJ2-1	TRBV6-6	ASRAGGFNEQF
TRBJ1-5	TRBV28	ASTRGGVYQPQH
TRBJ2-7	TRBV2	ASSERGPTPWGVADYEQY
TRBJ2-1	TRBV5-1	ASTLGGTSGYNEQF
TRBJ2-7	TRBV21-1	ASSKGAPRNYEQY
TRBJ1-2	TRBV15	ATSSNRGQVYGYT
TRBJ1-4	TRBV12-5	ASGLGRGDEKLF
TRBJ2-3	TRBV7-2	ASSTAGTSTDTQY
TRBJ1-3	TRBV28	AGGDRVPGNTIY
TRBJ1-2	TRBV6-1	ASRVRGNYGYT
TRBJ2-7	TRBV28	ASNIYEQY
TRBJ1-2	TRBV7-9	ASSLGRERGYT
TRBJ1-1	TRBV11-1	ASSSGLLNTEAF
TRBJ2-7	TRBV5-1	ASSSTGYSHEQY
TRBJ2-7	TRBV4-2	ASSRLPLARSYEQY
TRBJ1-3	TRBV7-2	ASSLADTLSGNTIY
TRBJ1-5	TRBV27	ASSFGQGKQPQH
TRBJ2-7	TRBV15	ATSRDGGQGAYEQY
TRBJ2-1	TRBV7-9	TSSFTSGTQF
TRBJ1-2	TRBV6-5	ASSYSFVGGNYGYT
TRBJ2-7	TRBV7-8	ASSLARTYEQY
TRBJ1-1	TRBV7-9	ASSRVVGGNTEAF
TRBJ2-7	TRBV29-1	SVGGGPPIPDEQY
TRBJ1-5	TRBV18	ASSPRTGINQPQH